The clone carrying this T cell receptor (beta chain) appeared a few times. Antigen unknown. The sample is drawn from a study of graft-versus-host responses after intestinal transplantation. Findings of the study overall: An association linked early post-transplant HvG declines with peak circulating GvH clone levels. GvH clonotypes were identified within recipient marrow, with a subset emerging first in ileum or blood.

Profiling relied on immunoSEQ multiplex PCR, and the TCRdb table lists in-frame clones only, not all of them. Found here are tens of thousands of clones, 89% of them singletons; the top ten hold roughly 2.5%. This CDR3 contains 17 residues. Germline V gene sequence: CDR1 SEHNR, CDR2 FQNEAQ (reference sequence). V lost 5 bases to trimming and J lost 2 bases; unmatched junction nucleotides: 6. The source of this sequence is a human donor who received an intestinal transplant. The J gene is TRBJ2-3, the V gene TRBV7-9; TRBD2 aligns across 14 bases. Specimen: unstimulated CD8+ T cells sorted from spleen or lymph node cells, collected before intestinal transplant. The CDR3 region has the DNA TGTGCCAGCAGCCCGGGACTAGCGGGGGAAGTCACAGATACGCAGTATTTT. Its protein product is CASSPGLAGEVTDTQYF.